This TCR beta chain stems from a study of T cell responses to AZD1222 COVID-19 vaccine (dated by TCRdb to the early 2020s). For the study in its entirety: Because spike-specific TCR depth and breadth did not differ between the two schedules, AZD1222 recipients who got a second dose at roughly 4 weeks were pooled with those who got a second dose at roughly 12 weeks. A total of approximately 240 trial participants underwent TCR sequencing, of whom about 200 had received two doses of AZD1222 and approximately 26 had received two doses of the MenACWY control vaccine. Enrollment into the trials was organized by age into subgroups of 18-55, 56-69 and 70-plus years, and those subgroups contained roughly 150, 30 and 60 TCR-sequenced participants, respectively.

The time point tag for this specimen amounts to: baseline before first vaccination. Vaccinee samples were obtained from the UK trials COV001 and COV002, which included a single-blind randomized controlled phase 2/3 trial of AZD1222 (ChAdOx1 nCoV-19) in healthy adults. For TCRbeta chain sequencing, PBMC samples were collected from trial participants at day 0 and at day 28 after the second dose. About this clone: Its cognate antigen has yet to be identified. Base qualities are missing; no much larger clone stands one base away.

The CDR3, cysteine through phenylalanine, is 14 amino acids long. Only the CDR3 DNA stays, 42 bases, in frame from base 1. The CDR1 and CDR2 encoded by the germline V gene are SGDLS and YYNGEE. V loses 1 base, J loses 8 bases, and the germline ends lie 12 bases apart. General findings and caveats noted by the study authors: Participants were mostly white British, with more females than males. The authors suggested clonal diversity may have been underestimated. Conclusions about previously exposed vaccinees were limited because only six AZD1222 recipients were SARS-CoV-2 seropositive at baseline. Because no day 14 peak-response samples were available, the repertoires could be characterized only after the peak T cell response. The 56-69-year group was small, and its depth increase did not reach significance, likely because of low power. After two AZD1222 doses, both the breadth and the depth of spike-specific TCRs were significantly higher than at day 0 and than in MenACWY recipients. Epitopes outside the regions mutated in the B.1.351 and B.1.1.7 variants were reportedly recognized by nearly half of the unique spike-specific TCRs. Vaccine-associated CD4 TCRs spanned the whole spike protein, with dominant responses in regions 160-218 and 743-854.

The CDR3 regions of human TCRbeta chains were analyzed by immunosequencing. On the study's bioinformatics: Repertoire TCRs were checked for matches against a reference library of SARS-CoV-2-specific TCRs that had been generated using the MIRA antigen-specificity platform. Breadth was defined as the fraction of unique TCRs that were SARS-CoV-2-associated, and depth was defined as the fraction of total T cells that were SARS-CoV-2-associated. Using the MIRA data, each spike-specific TCR was mapped to the spike region that the TCR reacts to and placed in a CD4 or CD8 class. Log10-transformed breadth and depth values were compared by one-way ANOVA with Sidak's multiple comparisons tests. Imported from immuneACCESS, the table was reduced by TCRdb to in-frame sequences with V and J called. These copies leave out some clones; in studies compared against another copy, an unresolved V gene accounts for under half, and the cause of the remainder is not known. V, J and clone size are taken as reported in that table, and D and trimming were inferred from the DNA itself. For this sample the table gives around 100,000 clones, of which 84% were detected only once. The ten largest clones represent under 10% of the sample.

The chain joins TRBV9 to TRBJ1-4, with no D gene named confidently. Specimen: peripheral blood, collected on day 0 of AZD1222 vaccination. The TCR comes from an adult in good health. DNA sequence: TGTGCCAGCAGCGTAACCCCCCTAACCGAAAAACTGTTTTTT. Its translation is CASSVTPLTEKLFF. This CDR3, with the reference TRBV9 and TRBJ1-4 proteins standing in past its ends, gives the full variable domain DSGVTQTPKHLITATGQRVTLRCSPRSGDLSVYWYQQSLDQGLQFLIQYYNGEERAKGNILERFSAQQFPDLHSELNLSSLELGDSALYFCASSVTPLTEKLFFGSGTQLSVL.